The next 10 T cell receptor beta chains were all read from a single sample in a study of response to subunit inactivated influenza vaccine. TCRdb fed the RT-PCR reads into MiXCR, producing one record per CDR3 protein. This sample has hundreds of thousands of distinct CDR3 sequences; approximately 15% occur once, and the top ten carry approximately 10%. Sequenced here: PBMCs from blood, sampled roughly 13 days after vaccination. The receptors originated from a man aged 45-65 years who received an inactivated influenza vaccine.

The chain recombines TRBV4-2 with TRBJ2-5; TRBD1 is a possible D gene (6 bases). The CDR3 has 15 residues. With 0 bases removed from V and 3 bases from J, the gap between germline ends came to 11 bases. The germline V gene has CDR1 LGHNA and CDR2 YNFKEQ. The CDR3 DNA is TGTGCCAGCAGCCAAGATCTTAACAGGGAAGAGACCCAGTACTTC. The encoded protein is CASSQDLNREETQYF.

About this clonotype itself: Given a much more abundant clone one base away, this may be a read error. The CDR3: CRPQGADTQYF. In nucleotides, the CDR3 is TGCAGACCCCAGGGGGCAGATACGCAGTATTTT. The chain couples TRBV29-1 to TRBJ2-3; 7 bases map to TRBD1. Germline assignment: CDR1 SQVTM and CDR2 ANQGSEA. This CDR3 has 11 amino acids.

This clonotype showed up just a few times. V is TRBV6-5 and J is TRBJ2-6, with TRBD1 matching over 9 bases. CDR3 length equals 19 residues. The V segment lost 2 bases and the J segment 0 bases; nucleotides outside the gene matches: 8. Germline V gene data show CDR1 as MNHEY and CDR2 as SVGAGI. The CDR3 DNA sequence: TGTGCCAGCAGTTACCTTCCGGGACAGGGTTCCTCTGGGGCCAACGTCCTGACTTTC. This codes for CASSYLPGQGSSGANVLTF.

This clonotype came up a few times. This chain uses TRBV29-1 with TRBJ2-1, with TRBD2 matching over 12 bases. J gave up 9 bases and V 8 bases, and 14 bases lay outside the gene matches. The germline CDR1 and CDR2 sequences are SQVTM and ANQGSEA. The CDR3 length is 15 residues. Here the CDR3 DNA reads TGCAGCATAAGGACTAGCGGGGCTGGGGTTGGTGAGCAGTTCTTC. Its translation is CSIRTSGAGVGEQFF.

The chain carries TRBV20-1 and TRBJ2-7, with TRBD1 as a possible D gene (6 bases). The length of the CDR3 is 13 residues. Trimming removed 5 bases from V and 0 bases from J, with 11 bases in between. Germline-derived CDR1 and CDR2 are DFQATT and SNEGSKA (reference sequence). The CDR3 coding sequence is TGCAGTGCTGAAGGGGGAAGCTCCTACGAGCAGTACTTC. Protein sequence: CSAEGGSSYEQYF.

This clonotype was observed many times. Here the CDR3 reads CASSRGGYSNQPQHF. As DNA, the CDR3 is TGTGCCAGCAGTCGGGGCGGTTATAGCAATCAGCCCCAGCATTTT. This chain connects TRBV28 to TRBJ1-5; D may be TRBD1 (5 bases). The germline gives CDR1 MDHEN, CDR2 SYDVKM. Trimming shortened V by 5 bases and J by 0 bases, and 11 bases separated the two germline ends. The CDR3 covers 15 residues.

The gene calls are TRBV20-1 and TRBJ1-2, with D tentatively TRBD1 (6 bases). Germline CDR1 DFQATT, CDR2 SNEGSKA (reference sequence). The CDR3 totals 12 residues. V lost 6 bases and J 8 bases, leaving 16 bases between the germline ends. The CDR3 here is CSARGQTHGYTF. CDR3 bases: TGCAGTGCCCGGGGACAAACTCACGGCTACACCTTC.

The chain is built from TRBV12-3 or TRBV12-4 and TRBJ2-1; D gene ambiguous. Trimming left V 4 bases short and J 9 bases short, with 7 bases between. The CDR3 contains 11 residues. CDR3 region: CASSSPSEQFF. The CDR3 DNA reads TGTGCCAGCAGTTCCCCCTCTGAGCAGTTCTTC.

The V gene is TRBV7-9, the J gene TRBJ2-7; 10 bases agree with TRBD2. V was clipped by 3 bases and J by 4 bases; unmatched bases: 6. From germline, CDR1 is SEHNR and CDR2 FQNEAQ (reference sequence). This CDR3 is 15 amino acids long. The CDR3 reads CASSFTAGGPYEQYF. For the CDR3, the DNA is TGTGCCAGCAGCTTCACAGCGGGAGGGCCGTACGAGCAGTACTTC.

The V call is TRBV12-3 or TRBV12-4, the J call TRBJ2-3; 10 bases are shared with TRBD1. V shed 6 bases, J shed 2 bases, and the junction held 5 bases outside the gene matches. The CDR3 spans 15 residues. Here the CDR3 DNA reads TGTGCCAGCAGACGGACAGGGGGAGACACAGATACGCAGTATTTT. Its translation is CASRRTGGDTDTQYF.